This is a list of T cell receptor beta chains from one sample in a study of cytomegalovirus exposure and HLA in healthy donors. Method: immunoSEQ multiplex PCR; TCRdb's copy keeps in-frame clones and lacks some. The sample consists of 110,000 or so clones, 70% to 90% of them appearing once. The sample taken for sequencing was PBMCs. The receptor source for this set is a woman aged 18-35 years in good health and CMV-seropositive. CDR3s include the opening cysteine and the closing phenylalanine or tryptophan. Each record gives: D gene, clone size, V gene, J gene, CDR3 DNA, CDR3 protein. D genes are given only for firm matches. Part of the rows lack a size; the others show once, few, many or a class for expanded clones.

d_call: TRBD1; clone_size: -; v_call: TRBV29-1; j_call: TRBJ1-1; cdr3_nt: TGCAGCCCTGCCCCAGGGGGTGAAACTGAAGCTTTCTTT; cdr3_aa: CSPAPGGETEAFF
d_call: -; clone_size: -; v_call: TRBV6-1; j_call: TRBJ2-1; cdr3_nt: TGTGCCAGCAACAGACAGGCTAGCTCCTACAATGAGCAGTTCTTC; cdr3_aa: CASNRQASSYNEQFF
d_call: TRBD1; clone_size: -; v_call: TRBV30; j_call: TRBJ1-4; cdr3_nt: TGTGCCTCCCGGACAGGGGCTTCAACTAATGAAAAACTGTTTTTT; cdr3_aa: CASRTGASTNEKLFF
d_call: -; clone_size: -; v_call: TRBV6-5; j_call: TRBJ2-3; cdr3_nt: TGTGCCAGCCGAGAGCCTGAGAATACGCAGTATTTT; cdr3_aa: CASREPENTQYF
d_call: -; clone_size: -; v_call: TRBV7-9; j_call: TRBJ2-5; cdr3_nt: TGTGCCCGGAACCGTAGACATCGGCCGGCAGAGACCCAGTACTTC; cdr3_aa: CARNRRHRPAETQYF
d_call: -; clone_size: -; v_call: TRBV18; j_call: TRBJ1-1; cdr3_nt: TGTGCCAGCTCACCCTACTCAGGGGCGAACACTGAAGCTTTCTTT; cdr3_aa: CASSPYSGANTEAFF
d_call: TRBD1; clone_size: -; v_call: TRBV12-5; j_call: TRBJ1-2; cdr3_nt: TGTGCTAGTGGTCCTAACCGAGGGGGCCTAAACTATGGCTACACCTTC; cdr3_aa: CASGPNRGGLNYGYTF
d_call: -; clone_size: -; v_call: TRBV6-1; j_call: TRBJ1-5; cdr3_nt: TGTGCCAGCAGTCCTCCCACAGGTATCAATCAGCCCCAGCATTTT; cdr3_aa: CASSPPTGINQPQHF
d_call: TRBD1; clone_size: once; v_call: TRBV9; j_call: TRBJ1-1; cdr3_nt: TGTGCCAGCAGCGTAGCTACTTTAACAGGGGGGAACACTGAAGCTTTCTTT; cdr3_aa: CASSVATLTGGNTEAFF
d_call: -; clone_size: once; v_call: TRBV5-5; j_call: TRBJ2-1; cdr3_nt: TGTGCCAGCACCCTAGGCAATGAGCAGTTCTTC; cdr3_aa: CASTLGNEQFF
d_call: TRBD2; clone_size: -; v_call: TRBV5-1; j_call: TRBJ2-7; cdr3_nt: TGCGCCAGCAGCTTGGCCGGGGGGGCGCTCAACGAGCAGTACTTC; cdr3_aa: CASSLAGGALNEQYF
d_call: TRBD2; clone_size: once; v_call: TRBV27; j_call: TRBJ2-2; cdr3_nt: TGTGCCAGCAGTTTACCTGTCGAGCGGGGGTTTCACCGGGGAGCTGTTTTT; cdr3_aa: CASSLPVERGFHRGAVF
d_call: -; clone_size: -; v_call: TRBV18; j_call: TRBJ1-1; cdr3_nt: TGTGCCAGCTCACCTTCGGTCGGCACTGAAGCTTTCTTT; cdr3_aa: CASSPSVGTEAFF
d_call: TRBD2; clone_size: -; v_call: TRBV6-6; j_call: TRBJ2-7; cdr3_nt: TGTGCCAGCAGTTACACTAGCGGGTCTTACTACGAGCAGTACTTC; cdr3_aa: CASSYTSGSYYEQYF
d_call: TRBD2; clone_size: -; v_call: TRBV4-1; j_call: TRBJ2-3; cdr3_nt: TGCGCCAGCATGCGGGCTAGCGGGATGGGAGGAGATACGCAGTATTTT; cdr3_aa: CASMRASGMGGDTQYF
d_call: TRBD2; clone_size: -; v_call: TRBV6-5; j_call: TRBJ2-7; cdr3_nt: TGTGCCAGCAGCTACGAAGCGGGGGGGGGATCCTACGAGCAGTACTTC; cdr3_aa: CASSYEAGGGSYEQYF
d_call: -; clone_size: -; v_call: TRBV18; j_call: TRBJ1-3; cdr3_nt: TGTGCCAGCTCACGCACCGGGATCTCTGGAAACACCATATATTTT; cdr3_aa: CASSRTGISGNTIYF
d_call: TRBD1; clone_size: -; v_call: TRBV7-9; j_call: TRBJ1-2; cdr3_nt: TGTGCCAGCAGCTGGGGGGACAGTGTCTATGGCTACACCTTC; cdr3_aa: CASSWGDSVYGYTF
d_call: -; clone_size: few; v_call: TRBV13; j_call: TRBJ1-2; cdr3_nt: TGTGCCAGCAGCTTAGCGTCCACGGGAGGCTACACCTTC; cdr3_aa: CASSLASTGGYTF
d_call: TRBD1; clone_size: -; v_call: TRBV27; j_call: TRBJ1-5; cdr3_nt: TGTGCCAGCAGTTCGGGACAGATTGCCAATCAGCCCCAGCATTTT; cdr3_aa: CASSSGQIANQPQHF
d_call: -; clone_size: -; v_call: TRBV5-1; j_call: TRBJ2-7; cdr3_nt: TGCGCCAGCAGCTTGAGGTCGGACAGTATCTACGAGCAGTACTTC; cdr3_aa: CASSLRSDSIYEQYF
d_call: -; clone_size: -; v_call: TRBV30; j_call: TRBJ1-5; cdr3_nt: TGTGCCTGGACCCGAGGGCCTAGCAATCAGCCCCAGCATTTT; cdr3_aa: CAWTRGPSNQPQHF
d_call: -; clone_size: -; v_call: TRBV5-8; j_call: TRBJ2-7; cdr3_nt: TGTGCCAGCAGCTCATACGCTCTAAGCTCCTACGAGCAGTACTTC; cdr3_aa: CASSSYALSSYEQYF
d_call: -; clone_size: -; v_call: TRBV7-9; j_call: TRBJ2-3; cdr3_nt: TGTGCCAGCAGCTCCGGGACTTCGGGGGGCACAGATACGCAGTATTTT; cdr3_aa: CASSSGTSGGTDTQYF
d_call: TRBD1; clone_size: -; v_call: TRBV11-3; j_call: TRBJ2-4; cdr3_nt: TGTGCCAGCAGCCATGGGACAGGGGCTTCTAACATTCAGTACTTC; cdr3_aa: CASSHGTGASNIQYF
d_call: -; clone_size: once; v_call: TRBV10-3; j_call: TRBJ1-2; cdr3_nt: TGTGCCATCAGACCCGAGGGTCATGGCTACACCTTC; cdr3_aa: CAIRPEGHGYTF
d_call: TRBD1; clone_size: -; v_call: TRBV5-1; j_call: TRBJ1-2; cdr3_nt: TGCGCCAGCAGCTTAACAGGGGGCTCTCTTGGCTACACCTTC; cdr3_aa: CASSLTGGSLGYTF
d_call: TRBD1; clone_size: -; v_call: TRBV29-1; j_call: TRBJ2-7; cdr3_nt: TGCAGCGTAGCAATTCCGACAGGGGGCAGGTACGAGCAGTACTTC; cdr3_aa: CSVAIPTGGRYEQYF
d_call: TRBD1; clone_size: -; v_call: TRBV11-3; j_call: TRBJ2-7; cdr3_nt: TGTGCCAGCAGCCCCGGCTGGACAGGGGAGTCCCACGAGCAGTACTTC; cdr3_aa: CASSPGWTGESHEQYF
d_call: -; clone_size: -; v_call: TRBV6-1; j_call: TRBJ1-2; cdr3_nt: TGTGCCAGCATCCAGGGGTTTTTATACTATGGCTACACCTTC; cdr3_aa: CASIQGFLYYGYTF
d_call: -; clone_size: -; v_call: TRBV18; j_call: TRBJ2-7; cdr3_nt: TGTGCCAGCTCACCTCGAGCGGGCTACGAGCAGTACTTC; cdr3_aa: CASSPRAGYEQYF
d_call: -; clone_size: few; v_call: TRBV19; j_call: TRBJ1-2; cdr3_nt: TGTGCCAGTACCACCACAGGAGGCTACACCTTC; cdr3_aa: CASTTTGGYTF
d_call: TRBD1; clone_size: -; v_call: TRBV18; j_call: TRBJ1-4; cdr3_nt: TGTGCCAGCTCACAGACAGGGTTTAATGAAAAACTGTTTTTT; cdr3_aa: CASSQTGFNEKLFF
d_call: TRBD1; clone_size: -; v_call: TRBV30; j_call: TRBJ2-7; cdr3_nt: TGTGCCTGGAGCCCGCAGGGGGCCTACGAGCAGTACTTC; cdr3_aa: CAWSPQGAYEQYF
d_call: TRBD1; clone_size: -; v_call: TRBV19; j_call: TRBJ2-7; cdr3_nt: TGTGCCAGTAGTCCGACTTCCGGGACAGGAGGCTACGAGCAGTACTTC; cdr3_aa: CASSPTSGTGGYEQYF
d_call: -; clone_size: many; v_call: TRBV12-5; j_call: TRBJ1-2; cdr3_nt: TGTGCTAGTGCACCAAGCGGGTCCACTAACTATGGCTACACCTTC; cdr3_aa: CASAPSGSTNYGYTF
d_call: TRBD2; clone_size: -; v_call: TRBV5-4; j_call: TRBJ2-7; cdr3_nt: TGTGCCAGCAGCCGAAGTAGCGGGAGGGCCTACGAGCAGTACTTC; cdr3_aa: CASSRSSGRAYEQYF
d_call: TRBD1; clone_size: -; v_call: TRBV2; j_call: TRBJ2-2; cdr3_nt: TGTGCCAGCACTAACAGGGGCCGCACCGGGGAGCTGTTTTTT; cdr3_aa: CASTNRGRTGELFF
d_call: -; clone_size: once; v_call: TRBV7-8; j_call: TRBJ2-5; cdr3_nt: TGTGCCAGCAGCTTAGCCCCTACGGGGACCCAGTACTTC; cdr3_aa: CASSLAPTGTQYF
d_call: TRBD2; clone_size: -; v_call: TRBV6-6; j_call: TRBJ2-5; cdr3_nt: TGTGCCGCGCTGATGGGGGGGGAAGGTAAAGAGACCCAGTACTTC; cdr3_aa: CAALMGGEGKETQYF
d_call: TRBD2; clone_size: -; v_call: TRBV2; j_call: TRBJ2-7; cdr3_nt: TGTGCCAGCACTTCAGCGGGAGTTGGGTCCGAGCAGTACTTC; cdr3_aa: CASTSAGVGSEQYF
d_call: -; clone_size: -; v_call: TRBV7-8; j_call: TRBJ1-2; cdr3_nt: TGTGCCAGCAGCGTTGAGGGGGGGAACACATATGGCTACACCTTC; cdr3_aa: CASSVEGGNTYGYTF
d_call: TRBD2; clone_size: -; v_call: TRBV5-6; j_call: TRBJ2-5; cdr3_nt: TGTGCCAGCAGCTTGATGAGACTAGCGGTCCAAGAGACCCAGTACTTC; cdr3_aa: CASSLMRLAVQETQYF
d_call: -; clone_size: once; v_call: TRBV18; j_call: TRBJ2-7; cdr3_nt: TGTGCCAGCTCACCACCGGCTAGCAGCTACTACGAGCAGTACTTC; cdr3_aa: CASSPPASSYYEQYF
d_call: TRBD1; clone_size: -; v_call: TRBV14; j_call: TRBJ2-7; cdr3_nt: TGTGCCAGCAGCCTAGGGACAGGGGTAATCGAGCAGTACTTC; cdr3_aa: CASSLGTGVIEQYF
d_call: -; clone_size: -; v_call: TRBV19; j_call: TRBJ2-7; cdr3_nt: TGTGCCAGTAGTATAGCCGCTAGAGTGCAATACGAGCAGTACTTC; cdr3_aa: CASSIAARVQYEQYF
d_call: TRBD1; clone_size: -; v_call: TRBV14; j_call: TRBJ1-1; cdr3_nt: TGTGCCAGCAGCCAGTACCAGGGGGTACCTGAAGCTTTCTTT; cdr3_aa: CASSQYQGVPEAFF
d_call: TRBD2; clone_size: -; v_call: TRBV28; j_call: TRBJ2-1; cdr3_nt: TGTGCCAGCATCCACGGGACTAGCGGGAGTAATGAGCAGTTCTTC; cdr3_aa: CASIHGTSGSNEQFF
d_call: TRBD2; clone_size: few; v_call: TRBV19; j_call: TRBJ2-7; cdr3_nt: TGTGCCAGTAGTGCCGGGACTAGCGGGATCCTATCCTACGAGCAGTACTTC; cdr3_aa: CASSAGTSGILSYEQYF
d_call: TRBD2; clone_size: -; v_call: TRBV12-5; j_call: TRBJ2-3; cdr3_nt: TGTGCTAGTGGTTTGGTACTAGCGGGGACCACAGATACGCAGTATTTT; cdr3_aa: CASGLVLAGTTDTQYF
d_call: TRBD1; clone_size: -; v_call: TRBV28; j_call: TRBJ2-7; cdr3_nt: TGTGCCAGCGTCCCGGGACAGGGGGACTCCTACGAGCAGTACTTC; cdr3_aa: CASVPGQGDSYEQYF
d_call: -; clone_size: -; v_call: TRBV27; j_call: TRBJ2-1; cdr3_nt: TGTGCCAGCAGTTTAGTAGGGGGGGGTGAGCAGTTCTTC; cdr3_aa: CASSLVGGGEQFF